This passage covers 17 T cell receptor beta chains from one sample sequenced in a study of T cell repertoires in cytomegalovirus infection. These TCRs' antigens remain unknown. From the reads, TCRdb called clonotypes with MiXCR, one entry per CDR3 protein. Of 200,000 or so distinct CDR3 sequences listed, approximately 40% are singletons. The source material was CD8+ T cells from cultured PBMCs, sampled from culture after CMV antigen stimulation. Every receptor here comes from a human donor in good health (CMV status not recorded). Some clones in this sample may be carry-over from other donors' samples.

This clonotype is medium-sized in the sample. This sequence joins TRBV7-9 and TRBJ2-3; 10 bases fit TRBD2. After removal of 5 bases from V and 5 bases from J, the junction contained 16 bases not matched to a gene. Germline assignment: CDR1 SEHNR and CDR2 FQNEAQ (reference sequence). This CDR3 has 18 amino acids. CDR3 region: CASSPILASGRTEDTQYF. The CDR3 DNA reads as TGTGCCAGCAGCCCCATCCTGGCTAGCGGGAGAACTGAAGATACGCAGTATTTT. The full variable domain, completed using reference TRBV7-9 and TRBJ2-3, is DTGVSQNPRHKITKRGQNVTFRCDPISEHNRLYWYRQTLGQGPEFLTYFQNEAQLEKSRLLSDRFSAERPKGSFSTLEIQRTEQGDSAMYLCASSPILASGRTEDTQYFGPGTRLTVL.

The rearrangement uses TRBV7-2 and TRBJ2-4, with 7 nucleotides matching TRBD2. This CDR3 has 15 residues. V shed 5 bases and J 8 bases; nucleotides not matched to a gene: 12. Germline CDR1 SGHTA, CDR2 FQGNSA. This CDR3 reads CASSPWGGRGDIQYF. The CDR3 DNA reads as TGTGCCAGCAGCCCCTGGGGGGGTCGCGGGGACATTCAGTACTTC.

The J gene is TRBJ2-1, the V gene TRBV7-8, with D possibly being TRBD1 or TRBD2 (5 bases each). V was pared by 4 bases and J by 5 bases, with 12 bases between. The CDR3 length is 14 residues. Germline CDR1 reads SGHVS; CDR2 reads FQNEAQ. Written as DNA, the CDR3 is TGTGCCAGCAGCTATGGGGGAGAGGACAATGAGCAGTTCTTC. Encoded protein: CASSYGGEDNEQFF.

The chain employs TRBV6-6 and TRBJ2-1; D perhaps matches TRBD2 (6 bases). The CDR3 contains 17 residues. The germline CDR1 and CDR2 sequences are MNHNY and SVGAGI (reference sequence). V shed 0 bases and J shed 2 bases, with 14 bases lying between them. This CDR3 reads CASSYSLLGGAYNEQFF. The CDR3, as DNA: TGTGCCAGCAGTTACTCCCTCCTGGGCGGGGCCTACAATGAGCAGTTCTTC.

This clonotype was counted a few times. The V call is TRBV7-8, the J call TRBJ2-2, with 7 bases that match TRBD2. Looked up from germline, CDR1 is SGHVS and CDR2 is FQNEAQ. The V segment lost 1 base and the J segment 0 bases; nucleotides outside the gene matches: 8. The CDR3 length is 18 residues. The CDR3 sequence is CASSLGRLAESNTGELFF. The CDR3 region has the DNA TGTGCCAGCAGCTTAGGTCGGCTAGCGGAGTCGAACACCGGGGAGCTGTTTTTT.

This clonotype appeared a few times. The chain joins TRBV28 to TRBJ1-5; no clear D gene. Germline lookup yields CDR1 MDHEN and CDR2 SYDVKM. The CDR3 covers 14 residues. Trimming removed 7 bases at V and 0 bases at J, with 10 bases between. The CDR3 DNA reads TGTGCCAGCACCGGCTCTTATAGCAATCAGCCCCAGCATTTT. Residues: CASTGSYSNQPQHF.

The chain couples TRBV10-3 to TRBJ1-1; tentative D call: TRBD1 (6 bases). V dropped 6 bases and J dropped 2 bases, with 16 bases sitting between them. Per the germline V gene, CDR1 is ENHRY and CDR2 is SYGVKD. The CDR3 runs 15 residues. CDR3 region: CAIRSTGTYNTEAFF. The CDR3 DNA reads as TGTGCCATCAGGTCGACAGGAACGTATAACACTGAAGCTTTCTTT.

V and J are TRBV9 and TRBJ2-1, with 7 nucleotides matching TRBD1. Trimming removed 3 bases from V and 0 bases from J; junction bases left unmatched: 3. The CDR3 is 15 amino acids. Germline assignment: CDR1 SGDLS and CDR2 YYNGEE. The CDR3, as DNA: TGTGCCAGCAGCGCCCGGGACAGCTCCTACAATGAGCAGTTCTTC. It is translated as CASSARDSSYNEQFF.

The sample holds many counts of this clonotype. J is TRBJ2-7 and V is TRBV7-8; 10 positions agree with TRBD2. CDR3 length: 16 residues. Trimming removed 5 bases from V and 2 bases from J; junction bases left unmatched: 9. Per the germline V gene, CDR1 is SGHVS and CDR2 is FQNEAQ. Here the CDR3 DNA reads TGTGCCAGCAGCCCATTTAGACTAGCGGGCGCCTACGAGCAGTACTTC. It specifies CASSPFRLAGAYEQYF.

This clonotype was observed a handful of times. This rearrangement joins TRBV28 to TRBJ1-5; 7 positions match TRBD1. CDR1 is MDHEN, CDR2 SYDVKM, per germline. The CDR3 consists of 19 residues. Germline trimming cut 2 bases from V and 0 bases from J; bases unmatched to any gene: 13. The CDR3 DNA reads TGTGCCAGCAGTTTACCTCCGGGACAGAGAGCCCTTAGCAATCAGCCCCAGCATTTT. Translated, it gives CASSLPPGQRALSNQPQHF.

The rearrangement joins TRBV7-3 to TRBJ2-3; D is uncertain. The germline V gene encodes CDR1 SGHTA and CDR2 FQGTGA. Trimming took 0 bases from V and 4 from J, leaving 11 bases between them. The CDR3 spans 15 residues. The DNA of the CDR3 is TGTGCCAGCAGCTTAACGTACGGGCGCGCAGATACGCAGTATTTT. This translates into CASSLTYGRADTQYF.

This clonotype was detected a few times. This sequence joins TRBV7-8 and TRBJ2-1; D is uncertain. CDR3 length: 14 amino acids. With 8 bases removed from V and 0 bases from J, the gap between germline ends came to 11 bases. CDR1 and CDR2 (germline): SGHVS, FQNEAQ. CDR3 bases: TGTGCCAGCGGGCACACAAGCTCCTACAATGAGCAGTTCTTC. Residues: CASGHTSSYNEQFF.

The chain employs TRBV7-3 and TRBJ2-1, with 7 bases that match TRBD2. The V gene's germline CDR1 is SGHTA and CDR2 FQGTGA. J gave up 2 bases and V 5 bases, and 9 bases lay outside the gene matches. This CDR3 is built from 16 residues. In DNA form, the CDR3 reads TGTGCCAGCAGCCCCTTCCCTAGCGGAACCTACAATGAGCAGTTCTTC. Amino acids: CASSPFPSGTYNEQFF.

The J gene is TRBJ2-7, the V gene TRBV7-9; D may be TRBD1 (6 bases). V dropped 5 bases and J dropped 2 bases, with 19 bases sitting between them. This CDR3 is built from 16 residues. Germline assignment: CDR1 SEHNR and CDR2 FQNEAQ (reference sequence). The DNA of the CDR3 is TGTGCCAGCAGCGGGTGGGACACTGAGGGGACCTACGAGCAGTACTTC. Translated, it gives CASSGWDTEGTYEQYF. The variable domain in full, with the rest retrieved from reference TRBV7-9 and TRBJ2-7, is DTGVSQNPRHKITKRGQNVTFRCDPISEHNRLYWYRQTLGQGPEFLTYFQNEAQLEKSRLLSDRFSAERPKGSFSTLEIQRTEQGDSAMYLCASSGWDTEGTYEQYFGPGTRLTVT.

The gene calls are TRBV6-5 and TRBJ2-7; possibly TRBD1 or TRBD2 for D (5 bases each). Trimming removed 0 bases from V and 2 bases from J, with 14 bases in between. This CDR3 contains 16 residues. CDR1 MNHEY and CDR2 SVGAGI come from the germline V gene. CDR3: CASSYSRGYQAYEQYF. CDR3 in DNA: TGTGCCAGCAGTTACTCGAGGGGATACCAAGCCTACGAGCAGTACTTC.

This sequence joins TRBV12-3 or TRBV12-4 and TRBJ2-7, with 9 bases identical to TRBD2. V trimming: 6 bases; J trimming: 0 bases; junction bases outside the gene matches: 9. The CDR3 is 16 amino acids. The CDR3 nucleotides read TGTGCCAGCAGCCCTAGCGGGGTCGCTTACTCCTACGAGCAGTACTTC. Protein sequence: CASSPSGVAYSYEQYF.

The chain carries TRBV7-8 and TRBJ2-3; 12 bases line up with TRBD2. The CDR3 loop spans 16 amino acids. Trimming took 8 bases from V and 6 from J; bases not matched to a gene: 12. In germline, CDR1 is SGHVS, CDR2 FQNEAQ. The CDR3 here is CASGPRLAGVSDTQYF. CDR3 in DNA: TGTGCCAGCGGCCCCCGACTAGCGGGAGTATCCGATACGCAGTATTTT.